In terms of frequency, the clone carrying this TCR beta chain is medium-sized. Its target is not known. TRB was amplified by touch-down multiplex PCR, primer pools A and B combined. TCRdb re-called the multiplex PCR reads and catalogs CDR3 proteins one per entry, DNA excluded. The table lists approximately 3,100 distinct CDR3 sequences. Germline assignment: CDR1 SGHNT and CDR2 YYREEE (reference sequence). CDR3 size: 14 residues. The record originates from a study of T cell clusters in autoimmune cytopenias. Points from the study as a whole: No cluster-lack signature appeared between secondary cytopenia and chronic lymphocytic leukemia patients, apparently due to lymphoma masking. Compared with active autoimmune hepatitis patients, healthy donors showed approximately 3.3-fold more exclusive TRB clusters. TRB repertoire shifts in secondary cytopenia and chronic lymphocytic leukemia mostly reflected lymphoma, not autoimmunity.

Each sample's input was around 250 ng genomic DNA, some 38,000 genome equivalents. The sample comprised peripheral blood. The chain links TRBV5-4 to TRBJ2-5. The receptor was derived from a human donor with an autoimmune cytopenia or autoimmune hepatitis (not recorded which). This chain's CDR3 is CASSLVGNQETQYF. Based on the CDR3 plus reference TRBV5-4 and TRBJ2-5, the full variable domain is ETGVTQSPTHLIKTRGQQVTLRCSSQSGHNTVSWYQQALGQGPQFIFQYYREEENGRGNFPPRFSGLQFPNYSSELNVNALELDDSALYLCASSLVGNQETQYFGPGTRLLVL.